This TCR beta chain was sequenced during a study of a mutant IDH1 vaccine in newly diagnosed glioma. Study summary: Mean patient age was around 40 years; approximately 60% were male and roughly 38% female. Study findings and constraints: The occurrence of vaccine-induced immune responses was seen in over 90% of patients.

The germline V and J ends were trimmed by 7 bases and 7 bases, with 11 bases remaining between them. CDR1 is LNHDA, CDR2 SQIVND, per germline (reference sequence). There are 13 residues in the CDR3. With regard to this clone: The antigen is undetermined.

Here immunoSEQ multiplex PCR was the method, and the copy in TCRdb shows in-frame clones only, minus some. Among 70,000 to 100,000 clones listed, 82% were seen once. Time point noted: baseline, week 1 (first vaccination visit). The treatment denotes: pre-vaccination baseline after standard-of-care therapy. The genes are TRBV19 and TRBJ1-6, with unresolved D. The TCR comes from a man aged 35 to 55 with glioma. Some clones in this sample may be carry-over from other donors' samples. Material: PBMCs, obtained from a glioma patient treated with radiotherapy, temozolomide or both. The CDR3 DNA is TGTGCCAGTATGAGGGAGCGGAATTCACCCCTCCACTTT. This encodes CASMRERNSPLHF.